This passage covers 19 T cell receptor beta chains from one sample sequenced in a study of blood T cell repertoires in COVID-19. Here immunoSEQ multiplex PCR was the method, and the copy in TCRdb shows in-frame clones only, minus some. The sample records 200,000 to 300,000 clones, almost 85% being singletons. Sequenced input: peripheral blood. The receptors stem from a man between 45 and 60 years old with COVID-19, enrolled during active disease.

V and J are TRBV29-1 and TRBJ2-1; 11 nucleotides align to TRBD2. The CDR3 runs to 14 residues. The germline V gene encodes CDR1 SQVTM and CDR2 ANQGSEA. The junction had 14 bases not matched to a gene; V was cut back by 7 bases and J by 12 bases. This CDR3 reads CSADLTSGVGGQFF. Written as DNA, the CDR3 is TGCAGCGCCGACCTGACTAGCGGGGTTGGCGGGCAGTTCTTC.

V gene TRBV4-2 combines with J gene TRBJ1-1; D call uncertain. The length of the CDR3 is 14 residues. V shed 0 bases and J shed 4 bases, with 9 bases lying between them. Germline V gene lookup returns CDR1 LGHNA and CDR2 YNFKEQ. CDR3 protein: CASSQDLGLTEAFF. CDR3 nucleotide sequence: TGTGCCAGCAGCCAAGATCTTGGGCTCACTGAAGCTTTCTTT.

The rearrangement links TRBV4-2 to TRBJ1-2; 10 bases fit TRBD1. The ends lost 3 bases at V and 2 bases at J; junction bases unmatched: 9. The CDR3 spans 17 residues. Germline V CDR1 and CDR2: LGHNA, YNFKEQ. CDR3 protein: CASSHVPGQGWNYGYTF. For the CDR3, the DNA is TGTGCCAGCAGCCATGTACCGGGACAGGGGTGGAACTATGGCTACACCTTC.

This clone was found a few times. The chain carries TRBV4-2 and TRBJ2-3, with TRBD2 matching 13 bases. There are 19 residues in the CDR3. J gave up 1 base and V 1 base, and 8 bases lay outside the gene matches. The germline V gene has CDR1 LGHNA and CDR2 YNFKEQ. This chain's CDR3 is CASSQAGLAGLGGTDTQYF. DNA of the CDR3: TGTGCCAGCAGCCAAGCGGGACTAGCGGGGTTGGGTGGCACAGATACGCAGTATTTT.

The rearrangement joins TRBV9 to TRBJ1-3; tentative D call: TRBD1 (5 bases). The CDR3 covers 20 residues. Trimming stripped 3 bases from V and 2 bases from J, with 27 bases between. CDR1 and CDR2 (germline): SGDLS, YYNGEE. As DNA, the CDR3 is TGTGCCAGCAGCGCCCACCGACAGCCGGCTAAGACCAATCCTGGAAACACCATATATTTT. Its protein product is CASSAHRQPAKTNPGNTIYF. Based on the CDR3 plus reference TRBV9 and TRBJ1-3, the full variable domain is DSGVTQTPKHLITATGQRVTLRCSPRSGDLSVYWYQQSLDQGLQFLIQYYNGEERAKGNILERFSAQQFPDLHSELNLSSLELGDSALYFCASSAHRQPAKTNPGNTIYFGEGSWLTVV.

The rearrangement uses TRBV2 and TRBJ1-2; 10 nucleotides line up with TRBD1. From germline, CDR1 is SNHLY and CDR2 FYNNEI. This CDR3 contains 14 residues. After removal of 5 bases from V and 5 bases from J, the junction contained 5 bases not matched to a gene. The CDR3: CASSKTGGVYGYTF. CDR3 bases: TGTGCCAGCAGTAAGACAGGGGGCGTTTATGGCTACACCTTC.

This chain links TRBV29-1 with TRBJ1-1, with 10 bases identical to TRBD1. J lost 2 bases, V lost 7 bases, and 7 bases had no gene match. This CDR3 is 14 amino acids long. The germline CDR1 and CDR2 sequences are SQVTM and ANQGSEA. The CDR3 is CSARQGAFNTEAFF. The CDR3 nucleotides read TGCAGCGCCCGACAGGGGGCTTTTAACACTGAAGCTTTCTTT.

The J gene is TRBJ1-6, the V gene TRBV3-1 (or the pseudogene TRBV3-2); 7 bases fit TRBD1. Germline V gives CDR1 LGHDT, CDR2 YNNKEL (reference sequence). CDR3 length: 15 amino acids. J was trimmed by 9 bases and V by 5 bases; bases with no gene match: 10. In nucleotides, the CDR3 is TGTGCCAGCAGCACCCAACGACAGGGAGGTTCACCCCTCCACTTT. It is translated as CASSTQRQGGSPLHF.

In this sample, this clone turned up a few times. The chain is built from TRBV12-3 or TRBV12-4 and TRBJ1-2, with 7 bases that match TRBD1. This CDR3 is 13 amino acids long. With 6 bases clipped from V and 4 bases from J, the junction kept 5 bases outside the gene matches. The CDR3 loop is CASRQDRAYGYTF. The CDR3 DNA follows: TGTGCCAGCAGACAAGACAGGGCCTATGGCTACACCTTC.

The chain employs TRBV5-4 and TRBJ1-1; 8 bases are shared with TRBD1. The CDR3 has 13 residues. The germline V gene encodes CDR1 SGHNT and CDR2 YYREEE (reference sequence). Unmatched junction bases numbered 1, after V lost 0 bases and J lost 6 bases. The CDR3 loop is CASSLDRGAEAFF. Written as DNA, the CDR3 is TGTGCCAGCAGCTTGGACAGGGGGGCTGAAGCTTTCTTT.

This chain links TRBV3-1 (or the pseudogene TRBV3-2) with TRBJ1-4, with a weak D call TRBD1 (6 bases). CDR3 length: 17 amino acids. CDR1 and CDR2 (germline): LGHDT, YNNKEL (reference sequence). V was clipped by 1 base and J by 3 bases, with 15 bases between them. The CDR3 loop reads CASSQATGRGANEKLFF. The DNA of the CDR3 is TGTGCCAGCAGCCAAGCCACAGGGAGGGGTGCTAATGAAAAACTGTTTTTT.

CDR3 coding DNA: TGTGCCAGCAGCCCAGGACAGACTCCTGAAGCTTTCTTT. The encoded protein is CASSPGQTPEAFF. The chain joins TRBV28 to TRBJ1-1; perhaps TRBD1 as D (6 bases). Germline CDR1 MDHEN, CDR2 SYDVKM. Trimming removed 6 bases at V and 6 bases at J, with 14 bases between. The CDR3 is 13 amino acids.

The genes are TRBV7-9 and TRBJ1-2; D ambiguous. Per germline, CDR1 SEHNR and CDR2 FQNEAQ (reference sequence). The CDR3 consists of 12 residues. V lost 5 bases and J lost 8, with 12 bases in between. This chain's CDR3 is CASSLGGNGYTF. CDR3 nucleotides: TGTGCCAGCAGCCTGGGAGGGAACGGCTACACCTTC.

The chain combines TRBV6-2 or TRBV6-3 with TRBJ1-1; D not resolved. The CDR3 sequence is 15 residues long. CDR1 is MNHEY and CDR2 is SVGEGT in the germline V gene. Trimming pared 5 bases from V and 2 bases from J, leaving 15 bases between. The CDR3 nucleotides are TGTGCCAGCAGTAAGCCGAGACACCAAAACACTGAAGCTTTCTTT. Translated: CASSKPRHQNTEAFF.

The chain uses TRBV9 and TRBJ2-1, with TRBD1 identical over 7 bases. CDR1 and CDR2 from the germline V gene are SGDLS and YYNGEE. The CDR3 sequence is 15 residues long. The V and J ends lost 4 bases and 5 bases, in that order; junction bases with no gene match: 9. As DNA, the CDR3 is TGTGCCAGCAGCCCGATGACAGGGTCCCACAATGAGCAGTTCTTC. Its protein is CASSPMTGSHNEQFF.

The CDR3 sequence: CASSRTGANTEAFF. DNA of the CDR3: TGCGCCAGCAGCCGAACAGGGGCGAACACTGAAGCTTTCTTT. The chain joins TRBV4-1 to TRBJ1-1; 7 bases align to TRBD1. The CDR3 covers 14 residues. V trimming: 4 bases; J trimming: 1 base; junction bases outside the gene matches: 3. Germline V CDR1 and CDR2: MGHRA, YSYEKL.

This chain uses TRBV10-1 with TRBJ2-2; 8 bases agree with TRBD1. Per germline, CDR1 WNHNN and CDR2 SYGVQD (reference sequence). J lost 6 bases, V lost 4 bases, and 7 bases had no gene match. This CDR3 comprises 15 residues. The CDR3: CASSARTGFAGELFF. CDR3 DNA: TGCGCCAGCAGTGCTAGGACAGGGTTCGCCGGGGAGCTGTTTTTT.

The V call is TRBV7-2, the J call TRBJ2-2; D may be TRBD2 (6 bases). Per the germline V gene, CDR1 is SGHTA and CDR2 is FQGNSA. This CDR3 has 13 residues. Trimming removed 7 bases from V and 6 bases from J, with 12 bases in between. The CDR3 sequence: CASTTIAAGELFF. The CDR3, as DNA: TGTGCCAGCACCACGATAGCGGCCGGGGAGCTGTTTTTT.

The genes are TRBV7-9 and TRBJ1-4; no clear D gene. This CDR3 has 14 amino acids. Germline CDR1 is SEHNR and CDR2 is FQNEAQ (reference sequence). Trimming cost V 3 bases and J 4 bases, with 9 bases left between them. The CDR3 sequence: CASSFRRDNEKLFF. The CDR3 bases are TGTGCCAGCAGCTTCCGCCGAGATAATGAAAAACTGTTTTTT.